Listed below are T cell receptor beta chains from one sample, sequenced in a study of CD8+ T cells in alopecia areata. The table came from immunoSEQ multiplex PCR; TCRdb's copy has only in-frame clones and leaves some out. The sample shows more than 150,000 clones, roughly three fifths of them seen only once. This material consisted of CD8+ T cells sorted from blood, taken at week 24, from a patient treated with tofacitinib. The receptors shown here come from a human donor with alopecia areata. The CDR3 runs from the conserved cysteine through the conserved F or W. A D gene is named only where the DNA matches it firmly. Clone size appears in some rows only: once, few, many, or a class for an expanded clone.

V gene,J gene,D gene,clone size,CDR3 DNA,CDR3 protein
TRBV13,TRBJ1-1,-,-,TGTGCCAGCAGCTTCCGGGGCCGTGGAGACACTGAAGCTTTCTTT,CASSFRGRGDTEAFF
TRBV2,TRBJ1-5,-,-,TGTGCCAGCAGTAGACCCAATCAGCCCCAGCATTTT,CASSRPNQPQHF
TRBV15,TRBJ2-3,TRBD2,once,TGTGCCACCAGCCCCCGAGGACTAGCGGGATTCGTAACAGATACGCAGTATTTT,CATSPRGLAGFVTDTQYF
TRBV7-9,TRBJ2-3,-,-,TGTGCCAGCAGCGAACCGGTGCAGGGAGATTTT,CASSEPVQGDF
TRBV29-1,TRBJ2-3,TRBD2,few,TGCAGCGTTGCCAGCGGGGGAGATACGCAGTATTTT,CSVASGGDTQYF
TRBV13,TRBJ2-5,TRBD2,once,TGTGCCAGCAGCTTCGGTTTGGCGGGGGGCAAAGAGACCCAGTACTTC,CASSFGLAGGKETQYF
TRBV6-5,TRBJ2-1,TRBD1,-,TGTGCCAGCAGTACCACAGGGGGCTCACAGTTCTTC,CASSTTGGSQFF
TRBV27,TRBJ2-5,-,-,TGTGCCAGCCACAGGGGAGGGGAGCAGTACTTC,CASHRGGEQYF
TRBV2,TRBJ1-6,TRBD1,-,TGTGCCAGCAGTGAACGACAGGGGGACTATAATTCACCCCTCCACTTT,CASSERQGDYNSPLHF
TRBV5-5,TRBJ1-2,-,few,TGTGCCAGCAGCTTGAGGGCCGTCTATGGCTACACCTTC,CASSLRAVYGYTF
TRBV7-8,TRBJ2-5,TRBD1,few,TGTGCCAGCTCAGGGGGGACCCAGTACTTC,CASSGGTQYF
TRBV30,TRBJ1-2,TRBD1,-,TGTGCCTGGGACTTTACAGGGGTGGAGTACGGCTACACCTTC,CAWDFTGVEYGYTF
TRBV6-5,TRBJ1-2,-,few,TGTGCCAGCAGAACGACGGGAAACTATGGCTACACCTTC,CASRTTGNYGYTF
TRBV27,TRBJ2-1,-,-,TGTGCCAGCAGTTTAATCCCAGGGGCCAATGAGCAGTTCTTC,CASSLIPGANEQFF
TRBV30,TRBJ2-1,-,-,TGTGCCTGGAGTGTATCGGGCTCCAATGAGCAGTTCTTC,CAWSVSGSNEQFF
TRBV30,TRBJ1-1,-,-,TGTGCCTGGGGAAGGGGGGAAGCTTTCTTT,CAWGRGEAFF
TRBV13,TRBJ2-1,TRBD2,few,TGTGCCAGCAGCTTAGTTGCGGGGGGATACAATGAGCAGTTCTTC,CASSLVAGGYNEQFF
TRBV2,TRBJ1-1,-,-,TGTGCCAGCAGTGGATTACGACAGAGAATGAACACTGAAGCTTTCTTT,CASSGLRQRMNTEAFF
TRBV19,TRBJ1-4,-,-,TGTGCCAGCCAAGAATTGGGGGGAAAACTGTTTTTT,CASQELGGKLFF
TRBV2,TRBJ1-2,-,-,TGTGCCAGCAGTCGTACCCCTTCTTACCGTTATGGCTACACCTTC,CASSRTPSYRYGYTF
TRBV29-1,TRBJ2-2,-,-,TGCAGCATCCCTCGGACGGACGCGAACACCGGGGAGCTGTTTTTT,CSIPRTDANTGELFF
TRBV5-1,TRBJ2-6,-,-,TGCGCCAGCAGCGTCCGACAGGACCCCCTCTCTGGGGCCAACGTCCTGACTTTC,CASSVRQDPLSGANVLTF
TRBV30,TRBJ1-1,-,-,TGTGCCTGGATGGGCACGGGGGGAAGAGAAGCTTTCTTT,CAWMGTGGREAFF
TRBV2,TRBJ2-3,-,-,TGTGCCAGCAGTGAAGGCGGGACTAGCACAGATACGCAGTATTTT,CASSEGGTSTDTQYF
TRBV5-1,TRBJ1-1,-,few,TGCGCCAGCAGCCTGAACACTGAAGCTTTCTTT,CASSLNTEAFF
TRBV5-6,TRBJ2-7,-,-,TGTGCCAGCAGCTTCGGCGTTTCCTACGAGCAGTACTTC,CASSFGVSYEQYF
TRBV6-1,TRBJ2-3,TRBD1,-,TGTGCCAGCAGTGAAGCACAGGGGGGCACAGATACGCAGTATTTT,CASSEAQGGTDTQYF
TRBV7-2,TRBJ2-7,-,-,TGTGCCAGCAGCTTAGTATCCTACGAGCAGTACTTC,CASSLVSYEQYF
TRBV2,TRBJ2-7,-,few,TGTGCCAGCATCTTCGGCCACGAGCAGTACTTC,CASIFGHEQYF
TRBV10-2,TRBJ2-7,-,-,TGCGCCAGCAGTGAGGCCAGGTCCTACGAGCAGTACTTC,CASSEARSYEQYF
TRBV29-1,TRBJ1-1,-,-,TGCAGCGTTGTCGGGGGGCCGGAGACTGAAGCTTTCTTT,CSVVGGPETEAFF
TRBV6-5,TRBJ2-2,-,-,TGTGCCAGCAGTTACCCCTCAACCGGGGAGCTGTTTTTT,CASSYPSTGELFF
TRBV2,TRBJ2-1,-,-,TGTGCCAGCCAGGGTTATCTAATCGATGAGCAGTTCTTC,CASQGYLIDEQFF
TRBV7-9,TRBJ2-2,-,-,TGTGCCAGCAGCTCGGGCCCAACCGGGGAGCTGTTTTTT,CASSSGPTGELFF
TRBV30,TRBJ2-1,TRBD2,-,TGTGCCTGGAGTACTAGCGGGGGGAACTCCTACAATGAGCAGTTCTTC,CAWSTSGGNSYNEQFF
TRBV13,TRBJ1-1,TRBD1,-,TGTGCCAGCAGCTCGCTGGGGACAGGGGAGCTAGGAGCTTTCTTT,CASSSLGTGELGAFF
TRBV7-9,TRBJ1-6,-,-,TGTGCCAGCGGGGTGGGTAATTCACCCCTCCACTTT,CASGVGNSPLHF